These 12 T cell receptor beta chains originate from one sample sequenced in a study of blood T cell repertoires in COVID-19. Data came from immunoSEQ multiplex PCR; TCRdb stores just in-frame clones and leaves some out. In the table there are about 240,000 clones, approximately 86% of which are singletons. Sequenced: peripheral blood. Source of these receptors: a woman between 25 and 40 years old who had recovered from COVID-19.

The V call is TRBV21-1, the J call TRBJ2-2; the table's D call TRBD1 went unverified against the DNA. TRBV21-1 is a pseudogene segment. This CDR3 is built from 20 residues. The CDR3 loop is CASSKERGDRFRFRAGELFF. In DNA form, the CDR3 reads TGTGCCAGCAGCAAAGAAAGAGGGGACAGGTTTCGGTTTAGGGCGGGGGAGCTGTTTTTT.

The chain has TRBV4-1 and TRBJ1-6; the match to TRBD1 covers 7 bases. The J segment lost 5 bases and the V segment lost 2 bases, leaving 6 bases of the junction unmatched. There are 16 residues in the CDR3. Germline CDR1 and CDR2: MGHRA and YSYEKL. The chain's CDR3 is CASSQSRDSHNSPLHF. In DNA, the CDR3 is TGCGCCAGCAGCCAAAGTAGGGACAGCCATAATTCACCCCTCCACTTT.

The genes are TRBV5-1 and TRBJ2-5, with TRBD2 matching over 8 bases. The trim removed 1 base at V and 2 bases at J, leaving 4 bases unmatched. CDR3 size: 15 residues. CDR1 is SGHRS, CDR2 YFSETQ, per germline. The CDR3 DNA follows: TGCGCCAGCAGCTTGTGGGCTAGCGGGCAAGAGACCCAGTACTTC. This translates into CASSLWASGQETQYF. Variable domain in full (rest from reference TRBV5-1 and TRBJ2-5): KAGVTQTPRYLIKTRGQQVTLSCSPISGHRSVSWYQQTPGQGLQFLFEYFSETQRNKGNFPGRFSGRQFSNSRSEMNVSTLELGDSALYLCASSLWASGQETQYFGPGTRLLVL.

The chain couples TRBV4-1 to TRBJ1-2; D is undetermined. The CDR3 is 16 residues long. V lost 0 bases to trimming and J lost 4 bases, with 15 bases between them. From germline, CDR1 is MGHRA and CDR2 YSYEKL. This CDR3 is CASSQDRQPAGYGYTF. In nucleotides, the CDR3 is TGCGCCAGCAGCCAAGATCGACAACCAGCGGGCTATGGCTACACCTTC.

In DNA, the CDR3 is TGCAGCGTTACCAGTTACAGGGAAGCTTTCTTT. This translates into CSVTSYREAFF. This chain uses TRBV29-1 with TRBJ1-1; possibly TRBD1 for D (5 bases). V was shortened by 5 bases and J by 8 bases, with 12 bases between the two germline ends. The CDR3 length is 11 residues. Per the germline V gene, CDR1 is SQVTM and CDR2 is ANQGSEA.

This chain uses TRBV5-4 with TRBJ2-1; D gene uncertain. Germline CDR1 reads SGHNT; CDR2 reads YYREEE (reference sequence). Trimming took 0 bases from V and 5 from J, leaving 6 bases between them. This CDR3 spans 13 amino acids. The CDR3 nucleotides are TGTGCCAGCAGCTTGGCTATCGACAATGAGCAGTTCTTC. Translating gives CASSLAIDNEQFF.

V usage is TRBV12-1 and J usage is TRBJ1-5; the tabulated D call, TRBD1, remains unverified against the DNA. TRBV12-1 is a pseudogene locus. CDR3 size: 20 residues. CDR3 sequence reads: CASSFAHRDRGRPKNQPQHF. The CDR3 DNA sequence: TGTGCCAGCAGCTTTGCCCACCGGGACAGGGGGCGCCCCAAGAATCAGCCCCAGCATTTT.

The rearrangement links TRBV19 to TRBJ1-2, with 7 bases matching TRBD1. This CDR3 is built from 17 residues. The germline V gene has CDR1 LNHDA and CDR2 SQIVND (reference sequence). J gave up 2 bases and V 0 bases, and 9 bases lay outside the gene matches. This CDR3 reads CASSIESGTDQNYGYTF. CDR3 DNA: TGTGCCAGTAGTATAGAGTCCGGGACAGACCAGAACTATGGCTACACCTTC.

This chain joins TRBV5-1 and TRBJ2-1, with 7 bases aligning to TRBD2. After removal of 3 bases from V and 4 bases from J, the junction contained 1 base not matched to a gene. The V gene's germline CDR1 is SGHRS and CDR2 YFSETQ. This CDR3 has 13 amino acids. CDR3 region: CASSYSGYNEQFF. Written as DNA, the CDR3 is TGCGCCAGCAGCTATAGCGGGTACAATGAGCAGTTCTTC.

This chain links TRBV2 with TRBJ2-7, with TRBD2 identical over 11 bases. With 3 bases clipped from V and 3 bases from J, the junction kept 7 bases outside the gene matches. CDR3 length: 16 residues. Germline-derived CDR1 and CDR2 are SNHLY and FYNNEI. The CDR3 DNA reads TGTGCCAGCAGTGAGAGTCTAGCGGGGGGAAACTACGAGCAGTACTTC. Encoded protein: CASSESLAGGNYEQYF.

This chain connects TRBV6-2 or TRBV6-3 to TRBJ1-2; D gene ambiguous. The CDR3 extends over 13 amino acids. Looked up from germline, CDR1 is MNHEY and CDR2 is SVGEGT. V was shortened by 2 bases and J by 4 bases, with 8 bases between the two germline ends. The CDR3 DNA reads TGTGCCAGCAGTTACGAGGGCAGCTATGGCTACACCTTC. It encodes CASSYEGSYGYTF.

This chain links TRBV6-4 with TRBJ2-5, with TRBD1 matching over 9 bases. There are 15 residues in the CDR3. CDR1 is MRHNA, CDR2 SNTAGT, per germline. The V gene end was trimmed by 2 bases and the J gene end by 4 bases; junction bases not matched to a gene: 5. The DNA for the CDR3 is TGTGCCAGCAGTGACGAGGGACAGGGAGGAGAGACCCAGTACTTC. It encodes CASSDEGQGGETQYF.